Below, one T cell receptor (beta chain) is given with its context. The data were taken from a study of OX40 agonist ivuxolimab in advanced cancers. Using immunoSEQ multiplex PCR, the repertoire was profiled, and TCRdb retains in-frame clones only, with some absent. Among 50,000 or so clones listed, 70% to 90% were seen once. The sample was CD4+ or CD8+ T cells sorted from blood, taken in a trial of the OX40 agonist ivuxolimab. The source is an adult with an advanced solid tumor such as melanoma, head and neck, liver or kidney cancer.

CDR3 in amino acids: CASSLPLYTEAFF. The CDR3 nucleotides are TGTGCCAGCAGCTTGCCGCTGTATACTGAAGCTTTCTTT. The chain has TRBV5-4 and TRBJ1-1; no clear D gene. Trimming removed 1 base at V and 5 bases at J, with 9 bases between. The CDR3 is made up of 13 amino acids. Looked up from germline, CDR1 is SGHNT and CDR2 is YYREEE (reference sequence).